The rows below give T cell receptor beta chains drawn from one sample of a study of CXCR3 chemokines and chemotherapy response in bladder cancer. MiXCR, run by TCRdb on the PCR reads, gives a single entry per CDR3 protein. Counted here are fewer than 1,500 distinct CDR3 sequences, about 18% occurring once; the ten biggest clones make up 15% to 20%. Sample acquisition took place from a patient whose treatment included neoadjuvant chemotherapy. Receptors originate from a human donor with bladder cancer that responded to neoadjuvant chemotherapy. Each CDR3 is given with its conserved first and last residue. D genes are given only for firm matches. Size is omitted from some rows. Given values are once, few, many or a class for expanded clones.

NA,15,TRBV6-1,NA,TRBJ1-1,TGTGCCAGCAGGGAGGCAGGGTGGATGAACACTGAAGCTTTCTTT,CASREAGWMNTEAFF
medium-sized,17,TRBV18,NA,TRBJ1-2,TGTGCCAGCTCACCCGGGACCCGGACAGCCCAAAGCTATGGCTACACCTTC,CASSPGTRTAQSYGYTF
medium-sized,14,TRBV28,NA,TRBJ1-1,TGTGCCAGCAGTCGAGGGGATACGGGCACTGAAGCTTTCTTT,CASSRGDTGTEAFF
medium-sized,16,TRBV18,NA,TRBJ1-1,TGTGCCAGCTCACCAACAAATAAGGCTGGGGACACTGAAGCTTTCTTT,CASSPTNKAGDTEAFF
medium-sized,13,TRBV28,NA,TRBJ1-5,TGTGCCAGCAGTTCAGTAGGCAATCAGCCCCAGCATTTT,CASSSVGNQPQHF
large,15,TRBV19,TRBD2,TRBJ2-1,TGTGCCAGTAGTATGGGACTAGGTTTCGGCGACGAGCAGTTCTTC,CASSMGLGFGDEQFF
large,16,TRBV19,TRBD2,TRBJ2-1,TGTGCCAGTAGTACTCGGGCGGGAGGGCATCAAGATGAGCAGTTCTTC,CASSTRAGGHQDEQFF
large,13,TRBV19,NA,TRBJ1-1,TGTGCCAGTAGTATGGGTTCGAACACTGAAGCTTTCTTT,CASSMGSNTEAFF
medium-sized,14,TRBV7-2,NA,TRBJ2-2,TGTGCCAGCAGCTTAGCACCATTAACCGGGGAGCTGTTTTTT,CASSLAPLTGELFF
medium-sized,15,TRBV30,TRBD1,TRBJ1-4,TGTGCCGCACAAGCAAACAGGGGCCTGTTCGAAAAACTGTTTTTT,CAAQANRGLFEKLFF
NA,19,TRBV6-2/TRBV6-3,TRBD2,TRBJ2-1,TGTGCCAGCAGTCCGGAATATCGACTAGCGGGGGGGACCTACAATGAGCAGTTCTTC,CASSPEYRLAGGTYNEQFF
many,14,TRBV2,TRBD2,TRBJ2-1,TGTGCCAGCATGGAGGGAGGGCCGGGAAATGAGCAGTTCTTC,CASMEGGPGNEQFF
medium-sized,15,TRBV30,TRBD1,TRBJ1-4,TGTGCCTGGAGTGAACAAGCAGGGGGATGGGAAAAACTGTTTTTT,CAWSEQAGGWEKLFF
medium-sized,14,TRBV6-6,NA,TRBJ2-7,TGTGCCAGCAGTTACGGGCAGAACTCCTACGAGCAGTACTTC,CASSYGQNSYEQYF
large,21,TRBV18,TRBD1,TRBJ1-2,TGTGCCAGCTCACCACTACCGGGACAGAAGACCACGAGCAGCCGCAACTATGGCTACACCTTC,CASSPLPGQKTTSSRNYGYTF
medium-sized,13,TRBV15,NA,TRBJ2-7,TGTGCCACCAGCCAACAACTACGGGGAGAGCAGTACTTC,CATSQQLRGEQYF
medium-sized,14,TRBV6-5,NA,TRBJ1-1,TGTGCCAGCAAAGGAGCCGGAGGTAGCACTGAAGCTTTCTTT,CASKGAGGSTEAFF
many,14,TRBV28,TRBD2,TRBJ2-3,TGTGCCAGCAGGGTAGCGGGGAGCACAGATACGCAGTATTTT,CASRVAGSTDTQYF
large,15,TRBV6-6,NA,TRBJ1-6,TGTGCCAGCAGAACTCAGGGTACTCTAAATTCACCCCTCCACTTT,CASRTQGTLNSPLHF
NA,15,TRBV6-2/TRBV6-3,NA,TRBJ2-1,TGTGCCAGCAGTTACGGGGGACTGGGGAGCAATGAGCAGTTCTTC,CASSYGGLGSNEQFF
medium-sized,16,TRBV20-1,TRBD1,TRBJ1-1,TGCAGTGCTAGAGGCAGGGGGCTTTCGGGGAACACTGAAGCTTTCTTT,CSARGRGLSGNTEAFF
medium-sized,15,TRBV27,TRBD1,TRBJ2-3,TGTGCCAGCAGCCTCCGGGACAGGGTGACAGATACGCAGTATTTT,CASSLRDRVTDTQYF
medium-sized,18,TRBV19,TRBD2,TRBJ2-7,TGTGCCAGTAGTATAGGACCCCGCGGGAGGGCCCAGTCCTACGAGCAGTACTTC,CASSIGPRGRAQSYEQYF
NA,20,TRBV27,TRBD2,TRBJ2-1,TGTGCCAGCAGTTTGAAGACTAGCGGGAGGGCGTTCAGCTCCTACAATGAGCAGTTCTTC,CASSLKTSGRAFSSYNEQFF
many,16,TRBV4-3,NA,TRBJ2-4,TGCGCCAGCAGCCAAGTTACGGGGGCAGCCAAAAACATTCAGTACTTC,CASSQVTGAAKNIQYF
large,14,TRBV6-6,NA,TRBJ1-5,TGTGCCAGCAAACAAGCAGACACGGGGCAGCCCCAGCATTTT,CASKQADTGQPQHF
many,14,TRBV14,NA,TRBJ2-3,TGTGCCAGCAGCCCCATAGCCCGCACAGATACGCAGTATTTT,CASSPIARTDTQYF
large,15,TRBV6-1,TRBD1,TRBJ1-5,TGTGCCAGCAGTGAGCCCAGGGGGCCGGAGCAGCCCCAGCATTTT,CASSEPRGPEQPQHF
large,16,TRBV6-6,TRBD1,TRBJ1-5,TGTGCCAGCAGTTTACCGGGACAGGGATCCAATCAGCCCCAGCATTTT,CASSLPGQGSNQPQHF
few,12,TRBV10-2,NA,TRBJ2-7,TGCGCCTCAAGTAGCGGCTCCTACGAGCAGTACTTC,CASSSGSYEQYF
medium-sized,14,TRBV7-2,TRBD1,TRBJ2-7,TGTGCCAGCAGCGTACAGGGGGCCTCCTACGAGCAGTACTTC,CASSVQGASYEQYF
many,14,TRBV6-6,NA,TRBJ2-7,TGTGCCAGCAGTGCCGGGACACCATCCTACGAGCAGTACTTC,CASSAGTPSYEQYF
many,15,TRBV20-1,TRBD2,TRBJ2-2,TGCAGTGCTAGAGATCTAGCGGGAGACACCGGGGAGCTGTTTTTT,CSARDLAGDTGELFF
many,13,TRBV29-1,NA,TRBJ2-7,TGCAGCGGCCGGATGGCGGGTCTCTACGAGCAGTACTTC,CSGRMAGLYEQYF
medium-sized,15,TRBV5-5,NA,TRBJ1-1,TGTGCCAGCAGCTTGGATGCGGGGTTGAACACTGAAGCTTTCTTT,CASSLDAGLNTEAFF
medium-sized,14,TRBV27,TRBD1,TRBJ2-7,TGTGCCAGCCAAACCCGGGACAGGGGAAACGAGCAGTACTTC,CASQTRDRGNEQYF
medium-sized,11,TRBV5-4,NA,TRBJ1-1,TGTGCCAGCAGCTTAGACGGTGAAGCTTTCTTT,CASSLDGEAFF
many,14,TRBV5-1,NA,TRBJ1-6,TGCGCCAGCAGGTCGACAGGCTTTGGTTCACCCCTCCACTTT,CASRSTGFGSPLHF
medium-sized,14,TRBV19,NA,TRBJ1-5,TGTGCCAGTACCACACAGGGTTTGATGCAGCCCCAGCATTTT,CASTTQGLMQPQHF
NA,16,TRBV6-1,TRBD1,TRBJ1-5,TGTGCCAGCCATCACTTTGGGGAGGGGGCGAGGCAGCCCCAGCATTTT,CASHHFGEGARQPQHF
NA,16,TRBV30,NA,TRBJ2-5,TGTGCCTGGAGTGCGGGGGGGGCAGGGGGCCAAGAGACCCAGTACTTC,CAWSAGGAGGQETQYF
NA,15,TRBV5-6,NA,TRBJ2-6,TGTGCCAGCAGCTTGGGGGCGACAGGGGCCAACGTCCTGACTTTC,CASSLGATGANVLTF
large,13,TRBV28,NA,TRBJ1-1,TGTGCCAGTTGGGTTAGGGGTGTCACTGAAGCTTTCTTT,CASWVRGVTEAFF
NA,15,TRBV20-1,TRBD1,TRBJ1-6,TGCAGTGCTAGAGATGGGCAGGGGGCGAATACACCCCTCCTCTTT,CSARDGQGANTPLLF
medium-sized,19,TRBV19,TRBD1,TRBJ2-5,TGTGCCAGTAGTCCATGGACAGGCAATTATGCCAACTCAAAAGAGACCCAGTACTTC,CASSPWTGNYANSKETQYF
medium-sized,11,TRBV7-9,NA,TRBJ1-4,TGTGCCAGCAGCCAAACGGAAAAACTGTTTTTT,CASSQTEKLFF
medium-sized,14,TRBV16,NA,TRBJ2-4,TGTGCCAGCAGCCAGGGGGCGACGGCGGCCATTCAGTACTTC,CASSQGATAAIQYF
few,15,TRBV7-3,NA,TRBJ2-3,TGTGCCAGCAGCTACGCTGGGCGAGCAACAGATACGCAGTATTTT,CASSYAGRATDTQYF
large,14,TRBV19,NA,TRBJ1-1,TGTGCCAGTCTAAGTCCAGGCCTTAGGACTGAAGCTTTCTTT,CASLSPGLRTEAFF
medium-sized,15,TRBV5-6,NA,TRBJ1-6,TGTGCCAGCAGCTGGATGGACATAAATAATTCACCCCTCCACTTT,CASSWMDINNSPLHF
medium-sized,13,TRBV7-3,NA,TRBJ1-5,TGTGCCAGCAGCACCTACTCGATTCAGCCCCAGCATTTT,CASSTYSIQPQHF
many,16,TRBV28,NA,TRBJ2-7,TGTGCCAGCATTTCAAATGGGGCCAGGAGTGTGGGCGAGCAGTACTTC,CASISNGARSVGEQYF
once,14,TRBV24-1,TRBD1,TRBJ1-2,TGTGCCACCAGTGATCGGACAGGGTACTATGGCTACACCTTC,CATSDRTGYYGYTF
medium-sized,15,TRBV15,TRBD2,TRBJ2-3,TGTGCCACCAGCAGAGGGGTTAGCGGGGTTGATACGCAGTATTTT,CATSRGVSGVDTQYF
hyperexpanded,14,TRBV6-6,TRBD1,TRBJ1-5,TGTGCCAGCAGCCCGGCCCCAGACAGGGGAGCCCAGCATTTT,CASSPAPDRGAQHF
medium-sized,15,TRBV20-1,NA,TRBJ2-1,TGCAGTGCTGGACCCTTTTTAGACTCCTACAATGAGCAGTTCTTC,CSAGPFLDSYNEQFF
medium-sized,15,TRBV11-1,NA,TRBJ2-7,TGTGCCAGCAGCTTAATGGCAGGGGCCGGCTACGAGCAGTACTTC,CASSLMAGAGYEQYF
large,16,TRBV6-6,TRBD1,TRBJ1-1,TGTGCCAGCACTAAGATGACAGGGGTCATGAACACTGAAGCTTTCTTT,CASTKMTGVMNTEAFF